The 27 T cell receptor beta chains in this list originate from one sample, sequenced in a study of response to subunit inactivated influenza vaccine. Each CDR3 protein gets one entry after TCRdb re-called the RT-PCR reads with MiXCR. This table holds around 170,000 distinct CDR3 sequences, about 10% found once. The source material was CD8+ T cells sorted from PBMCs, sampled roughly 24 months after vaccination. Every receptor here comes from a man aged 50 to 75 who received an inactivated influenza vaccine.

This chain connects TRBV20-1 to TRBJ2-4; D gene uncertain. Germline CDR1 and CDR2: DFQATT and SNEGSKA (reference sequence). Deletions cut 5 bases from V and 0 bases from J, with 11 bases between. This CDR3 is built from 14 residues. CDR3 nucleotide sequence: TGCAGTGCTCCGGGTCAGATAGCCAAAAACATTCAGTACTTC. As protein: CSAPGQIAKNIQYF.

Many counts were recorded for this clonotype. The chain recombines TRBV30 with TRBJ2-2; D uncertain. The CDR3 runs 13 residues. Per the germline V gene, CDR1 is GTSNPN and CDR2 is SVGIG (reference sequence). The V end lost 4 bases, the J end lost 3 bases, and 9 bases lay between the germline ends. This CDR3 is CAWKLLYTGELFF. The CDR3, as DNA: TGTGCCTGGAAGTTGTTATACACCGGGGAGCTGTTTTTT.

This clonotype was found a few times. This chain uses TRBV6-5 with TRBJ2-2, with D perhaps assigned TRBD1 or TRBD2 (5 bases each). Trimming took 0 bases from V and 7 from J, leaving 12 bases between them. CDR3 size: 15 residues. Germline loops: CDR1 MNHEY, CDR2 SVGAGI. Written as DNA, the CDR3 is TGTGCCAGCAGTTACTCGATGAAGGGGAGCGGGGAGCTGTTTTTT. Translated: CASSYSMKGSGELFF.

This clonotype has more than one count but fewer than ten. This sequence joins TRBV5-1 and TRBJ1-2; no clear D. The CDR3 is 13 residues long. Germline V gives CDR1 SGHRS, CDR2 YFSETQ. Trimming pared 0 bases from V and 4 bases from J, leaving 7 bases between. CDR3 sequence: CASSLEDRYGYTF. DNA of the CDR3: TGCGCCAGCAGCTTGGAGGACCGCTATGGCTACACCTTC.

The chain is built from TRBV6-5 and TRBJ2-1, with D perhaps TRBD2 (6 bases). The V gene lost 4 bases and the J gene lost 0 bases, with 10 bases spanning the gap. CDR3 length: 15 amino acids. Germline V lookup: CDR1 MNHEY, CDR2 SVGAGI. The CDR3 loop reads CASSLYSGSYNEQFF. In nucleotides, the CDR3 is TGTGCCAGCAGTTTATATAGCGGCTCCTACAATGAGCAGTTCTTC.

This clonotype was observed a handful of times. The chain joins TRBV5-1 to TRBJ2-7; D might be TRBD2 (5 bases). Germline V gene sequence: CDR1 SGHRS, CDR2 YFSETQ. The CDR3 consists of 13 residues. Between the trimmed V and J ends, which lost 4 bases and 2 bases, there was a span of 10 bases. The CDR3 nucleotides are TGCGCCAGCAGCCCGGACTGGCCCTACGAGCAGTACTTC. As protein: CASSPDWPYEQYF.

The chain has TRBV12-3 or TRBV12-4 and TRBJ2-7, with 9 bases identical to TRBD1. V trimming: 8 bases; J trimming: 3 bases; junction bases outside the gene matches: 8. The CDR3 length is 14 residues. The CDR3 spells CASSDRGSYYEQYF. The CDR3 DNA follows: TGTGCCAGCTCCGACAGGGGGTCATACTACGAGCAGTACTTC.

This clonotype was counted at least ten times. The chain employs TRBV5-1 and TRBJ2-7; D unclear. From germline, CDR1 is SGHRS and CDR2 YFSETQ. CDR3 length: 12 residues. Trimming removed 2 bases from V and 6 bases from J, with 9 bases in between. The CDR3 nucleotides are TGCGCCAGCAGCTTTACTGCCGGCGAGCAGTACTTC. Its translation is CASSFTAGEQYF.

This chain links TRBV27 with TRBJ2-7; D gene unclear. The germline V and J ends were trimmed by 6 bases and 4 bases, with 22 bases remaining between them. There are 16 residues in the CDR3. The germline gives CDR1 MNHEY, CDR2 SMNVEV (reference sequence). CDR3 sequence reads: CASSPSWGRVRYEQYF. In DNA form, the CDR3 reads TGTGCCAGCAGCCCCTCCTGGGGAAGGGTCAGGTACGAGCAGTACTTC.

This clonotype was seen many times. V gene TRBV20-1 combines with J gene TRBJ2-7; the D is unclear. Per germline, CDR1 DFQATT and CDR2 SNEGSKA (reference sequence). V was clipped by 1 base and J by 0 bases, with 7 bases between them. The CDR3 is 13 residues long. The CDR3 spells CSARGQDSYEQYF. Written as DNA, the CDR3 is TGCAGTGCTAGAGGCCAGGACTCCTACGAGCAGTACTTC.

The chain links TRBV6-2 or TRBV6-3 to TRBJ2-7; D gene unclear. The germline V gene has CDR1 MNHEY and CDR2 SVGEGT. This CDR3 spans 11 amino acids. Deletions cut 2 bases from V and 5 bases from J, with 4 bases between. The CDR3 loop is CASSYPNEQYF. DNA of the CDR3: TGTGCCAGCAGTTACCCTAACGAGCAGTACTTC.

The chain carries TRBV27 and TRBJ2-7, with a tentative D call TRBD1 (6 bases). V shed 1 base and J shed 4 bases, with 17 bases lying between them. The V gene's germline CDR1 is MNHEY and CDR2 SMNVEV (reference sequence). This CDR3 spans 16 amino acids. As DNA, the CDR3 is TGTGCCAGCAGTTTATACGGCAGGGGCATCGTTTACGAGCAGTACTTC. It translates to CASSLYGRGIVYEQYF.

This clonotype was recorded many times. This CDR3 is CSVEYRTGVDYEQYF. CDR3 bases: TGCAGCGTTGAATATCGGACAGGGGTGGACTACGAGCAGTACTTC. This chain joins TRBV29-1 and TRBJ2-7; 9 bases agree with TRBD1. This CDR3 contains 15 residues. CDR1 and CDR2 from the germline V gene are SQVTM and ANQGSEA. Trimming took 2 bases from V and 3 from J; bases not matched to a gene: 8.

The rearrangement links TRBV27 to TRBJ2-2, with no clear D. The CDR3 is 15 amino acids. CDR1 is MNHEY, CDR2 SMNVEV, per germline (reference sequence). Trimming took off 2 bases at V and 4 bases at J, with 11 bases between the two ends. CDR3 in DNA: TGTGCCAGCAGTTTAGTGGTGGTCCCCACCGGGGAGCTGTTTTTT. Protein: CASSLVVVPTGELFF.

This chain joins TRBV12-3 or TRBV12-4 and TRBJ2-2; TRBD2 might be the D (5 bases). This CDR3 contains 17 residues. V lost 11 bases and J lost 6, with 28 bases in between. This chain's CDR3 is CALSKNPGPGGPGELFF. In DNA, the CDR3 is TGTGCCCTCTCTAAGAACCCCGGACCCGGAGGCCCCGGGGAGCTGTTTTTT.

This clonotype showed up many times. The CDR3 protein is CASSAVSGNEQFF. CDR3 DNA sequence: TGCGCCAGCTCTGCCGTTAGCGGGAATGAGCAGTTCTTC. The genes are TRBV4-3 and TRBJ2-1, with 7 positions matching TRBD2. The CDR3 loop spans 13 amino acids. Germline-derived CDR1 and CDR2 are LGHNA and YSLEER. V was pared by 8 bases and J by 7 bases, with 8 bases of the junction left unmatched.

The rearrangement links TRBV29-1 to TRBJ2-7; D may be TRBD2 (5 bases). There are 11 residues in the CDR3. Trimming removed 7 bases at V and 5 bases at J, with 12 bases between. Germline values: CDR1 SQVTM, CDR2 ANQGSEA. The CDR3 loop is CSARQRNEQYF. CDR3 coding DNA: TGCAGCGCTAGGCAGCGGAACGAGCAGTACTTC.

This clonotype was detected ten times or more. The J gene is TRBJ2-3, the V gene TRBV5-1, with D perhaps TRBD2 (6 bases). The CDR3 loop spans 14 amino acids. Trimming stripped 3 bases from V and 4 bases from J, with 12 bases between. Germline assignment: CDR1 SGHRS and CDR2 YFSETQ. CDR3 DNA: TGCGCCAGCAGCTCGGCTCCGGGGGCAGATACGCAGTATTTT. Protein sequence: CASSSAPGADTQYF.

This clonotype was picked up a small number of times. The CDR3 DNA reads as TGCGCCAGCAGCCAGGTCACAGGGAGAGAGACCCAGTACTTC. This encodes CASSQVTGRETQYF. The V call is TRBV4-1, the J call TRBJ2-5, with a tentative D call TRBD1 (6 bases). The CDR3 sequence is 14 residues long. The V and J ends lost 3 bases and 4 bases respectively, with 12 bases between them. CDR1 is MGHRA, CDR2 YSYEKL, per germline.

This clonotype has at least ten counts. The V gene is TRBV5-1, the J gene TRBJ2-3; D perhaps matches TRBD2 (6 bases). Germline assignment: CDR1 SGHRS and CDR2 YFSETQ. Trimming took 3 bases from V and 2 from J, leaving 16 bases between them. The CDR3 extends over 16 amino acids. CDR3 residues: CASSSESGEATDTQYF. DNA for the CDR3: TGCGCCAGCAGCTCAGAGTCGGGGGAAGCCACAGATACGCAGTATTTT.

The V and J genes are TRBV7-9 and TRBJ2-2, with D perhaps matching TRBD1 or TRBD2 (7 bases each). The CDR3 contains 16 residues. Between the trimmed V and J ends, which lost 4 bases and 3 bases, there was a span of 15 bases. CDR1 is SEHNR, CDR2 FQNEAQ, per germline (reference sequence). The CDR3 reads CASSYRQGGHTGELFF. In DNA, the CDR3 is TGTGCCAGCAGCTATCGACAGGGAGGGCACACCGGGGAGCTGTTTTTT.

The CDR3 here is CASSPVDQSLLATNEKLFF. CDR3 sequence (DNA): TGTGCCAGCTCACCAGTGGACCAGTCGTTACTGGCAACTAATGAAAAACTGTTTTTT. The chain employs TRBV18 and TRBJ1-4; no firm D call. The CDR3 runs to 19 residues. Trimming shortened V by 2 bases and J by 0 bases, and 19 bases separated the two germline ends. Germline V CDR1 and CDR2: KGHSH, LQKENI. Looking up the rest from reference TRBV18 and TRBJ1-4 gives the full variable domain: NAGVMQNPRHLVRRRGQEARLRCSPMKGHSHVYWYRQLPEEGLKFMVYLQKENIIDESGMPKERFSAEFPKEGPSILRIQQVVRGDSAAYFCASSPVDQSLLATNEKLFFGSGTQLSVL.

V usage is TRBV7-6 and J usage is TRBJ2-7; TRBD2 is a possible D gene (5 bases). CDR3 length: 13 residues. V shed 1 base and J shed 6 bases, with 10 bases lying between them. CDR1 and CDR2 from the germline V gene are SGHVS and FNYEAQ. CDR3 amino acids: CASSLGGLLEQYF. The CDR3 nucleotides read TGTGCCAGCAGCTTAGGCGGGCTCCTCGAGCAGTACTTC.

This clonotype has ten or more counts. V is TRBV4-3 and J is TRBJ1-5, with 8 nucleotides matching TRBD1. CDR1 LGHNA and CDR2 YSLEER come from the germline V gene. The CDR3 runs to 15 residues. The V and J ends lost 2 bases and 4 bases, in that order; junction bases with no gene match: 4. In DNA form, the CDR3 reads TGCGCCAGCAGCCAACAACAGGGGGTGAATCAGCCCCAGCATTTT. It is translated as CASSQQQGVNQPQHF.

This clonotype has ten or more counts. The chain uses TRBV12-3 or TRBV12-4 and TRBJ2-7; D is ambiguous. The CDR3 covers 13 residues. V lost 5 bases to trimming and J lost 2 bases, with 10 bases between them. The CDR3 nucleotides read TGTGCCAGCAGTCTGAGGACCGCCTACGAGCAGTACTTC. This translates into CASSLRTAYEQYF.

In its sample, this clonotype was seen many times. The chain couples TRBV7-3 to TRBJ2-1; 12 nucleotides line up with TRBD2. The germline CDR1 and CDR2 sequences are SGHTA and FQGTGA. This CDR3 comprises 16 residues. Trimming cost V 2 bases and J 8 bases; bases outside gene matches: 7. CDR3 sequence reads: CASSLQTSGRGDEQFF. The CDR3, as DNA: TGTGCCAGCAGCTTACAGACTAGCGGGAGAGGAGATGAGCAGTTCTTC. The full variable domain, with the rest looked up from reference TRBV7-3 and TRBJ2-1, is GAGVSQTPSNKVTEKGKYVELRCDPISGHTALYWYRQSLGQGPEFLIYFQGTGAADDSGLPNDRFFAVRPEGSVSTLKIQRTERGDSAVYLCASSLQTSGRGDEQFFGPGTRLTVL.

This clonotype was found many times. This chain uses TRBV27 with TRBJ2-7, with 9 bases lining up with TRBD1. The CDR3 totals 14 residues. CDR1 and CDR2 (germline): MNHEY, SMNVEV (reference sequence). The V and J ends lost 2 bases and 2 bases, in that order; junction bases with no gene match: 1. The DNA for the CDR3 is TGTGCCAGCAGTTTAGGGACAGGGCCCTACGAGCAGTACTTC. Translating gives CASSLGTGPYEQYF.